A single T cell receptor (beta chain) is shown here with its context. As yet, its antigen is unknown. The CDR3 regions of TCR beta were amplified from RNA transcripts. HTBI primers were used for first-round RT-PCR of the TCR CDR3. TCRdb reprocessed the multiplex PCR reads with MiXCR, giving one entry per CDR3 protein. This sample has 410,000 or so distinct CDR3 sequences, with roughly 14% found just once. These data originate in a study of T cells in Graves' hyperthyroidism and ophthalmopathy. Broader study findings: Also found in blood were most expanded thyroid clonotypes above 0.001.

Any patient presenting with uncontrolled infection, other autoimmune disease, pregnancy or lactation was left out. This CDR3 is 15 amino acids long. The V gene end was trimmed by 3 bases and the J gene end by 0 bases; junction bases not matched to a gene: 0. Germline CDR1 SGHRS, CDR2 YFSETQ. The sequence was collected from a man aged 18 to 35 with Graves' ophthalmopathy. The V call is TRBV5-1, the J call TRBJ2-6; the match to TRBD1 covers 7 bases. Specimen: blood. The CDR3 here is CASSWDSSGANVLTF. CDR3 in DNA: TGCGCCAGCAGCTGGGACAGCTCTGGGGCCAACGTCCTGACTTTC. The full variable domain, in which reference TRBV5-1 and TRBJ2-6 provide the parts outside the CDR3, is KAGVTQTPRYLIKTRGQQVTLSCSPISGHRSVSWYQQTPGQGLQFLFEYFSETQRNKGNFPGRFSGRQFSNSRSEMNVSTLELGDSALYLCASSWDSSGANVLTFGAGSRLTVL.